This T cell receptor beta chain was retrieved from a study of blood T cell repertoires in COVID-19. Study summary: T cells, B-cell-depleted T cells, or PBMCs supplied cDNA or gDNA.

In the original processing: Cell counts per sample came from amplifying reference gene primers. Method: immunoSEQ multiplex PCR; TCRdb's copy keeps in-frame clones and lacks some. V, J and clone size were drawn from that table, and D and trimming were deduced from the DNA. Of fewer than 250,000 clones in the sample, 86% are singletons; the top ten hold approximately 6%. This TCR derives from a woman of 80 years or more with COVID-19, enrolled during active disease. The sequencing input was peripheral blood.

The CDR3 region has the DNA TGTGCCAGCAGGACAGGGGCAGAAAGTCAGCCCCAGCATTTT. Translation: CASRTGAESQPQHF. This chain links TRBV6-5 with TRBJ1-5; TRBD1 matches 8 bases. With 6 bases clipped from V and 6 bases from J, the junction kept 7 bases outside the gene matches. CDR1 MNHEY and CDR2 SVGAGI come from the germline V gene. The CDR3 runs 14 residues.